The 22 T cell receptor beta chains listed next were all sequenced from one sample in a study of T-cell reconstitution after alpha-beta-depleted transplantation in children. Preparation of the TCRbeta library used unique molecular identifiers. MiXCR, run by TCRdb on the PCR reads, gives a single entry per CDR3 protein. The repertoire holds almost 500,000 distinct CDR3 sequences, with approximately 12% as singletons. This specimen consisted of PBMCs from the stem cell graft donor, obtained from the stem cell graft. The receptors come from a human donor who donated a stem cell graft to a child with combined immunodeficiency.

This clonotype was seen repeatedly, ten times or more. The CDR3 region is CSVERSGLCNQPQHF. CDR3 sequence (DNA): TGCAGCGTTGAACGGTCGGGGTTGTGCAATCAGCCCCAGCATTTT. J is TRBJ1-5 and V is TRBV29-1, with D hard to call. Germline V gene data show CDR1 as SQVTM and CDR2 as ANQGSEA. CDR3 size: 15 residues. The V gene lost 2 bases and the J gene lost 2 bases, with 13 bases spanning the gap.

CDR3 amino acids: CASSRTSGRASEQFF. The CDR3 DNA follows: TGTGCCAGCAGCCGGACTAGCGGGAGGGCGAGTGAGCAGTTCTTC. The J gene is TRBJ2-1, the V gene TRBV7-2; TRBD2 aligns across 15 bases. V lost 5 bases and J lost 9; bases outside the gene matches: 5. The CDR3 consists of 15 residues. Germline loops: CDR1 SGHTA, CDR2 FQGNSA.

The CDR3 protein is CASSRGGGQGFDEQFF. The DNA of the CDR3 is TGCGCCAGCAGCCGTGGCGGGGGGCAGGGGTTTGATGAGCAGTTCTTC. The V call is TRBV5-1, the J call TRBJ2-1, with TRBD2 matching 8 bases. J gave up 8 bases and V 4 bases, and 14 bases lay outside the gene matches. CDR1 and CDR2 (germline): SGHRS, YFSETQ. The CDR3 runs to 16 residues.

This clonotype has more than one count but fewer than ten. The DNA for the CDR3 is TGCGCCAGCAGCTCAATGCCGGGGACAGGGGGGAAAGAGACCCAGTACTTC. It codes for CASSSMPGTGGKETQYF. V usage is TRBV5-1 and J usage is TRBJ2-5; 11 bases line up with TRBD1. Germline CDR1 is SGHRS and CDR2 is YFSETQ. The CDR3 is 17 residues long. Trimming removed 3 bases from V and 3 bases from J; junction bases left unmatched: 10.

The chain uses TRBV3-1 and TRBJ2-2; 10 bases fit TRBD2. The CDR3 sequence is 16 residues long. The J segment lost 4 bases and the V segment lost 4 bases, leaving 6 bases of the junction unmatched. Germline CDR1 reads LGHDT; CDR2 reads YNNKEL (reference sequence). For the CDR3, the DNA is TGTGCCAGCAGCCGCGGACTAGCGGATATCACCGGGGAGCTGTTTTTT. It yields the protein CASSRGLADITGELFF.

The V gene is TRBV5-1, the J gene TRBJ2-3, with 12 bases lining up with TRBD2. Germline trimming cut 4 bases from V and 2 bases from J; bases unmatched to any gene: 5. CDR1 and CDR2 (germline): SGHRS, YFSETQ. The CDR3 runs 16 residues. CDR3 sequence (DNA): TGCGCCAGCAGCCGCCGGACTAGCGGGGCCACAGATACGCAGTATTTT. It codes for CASSRRTSGATDTQYF.

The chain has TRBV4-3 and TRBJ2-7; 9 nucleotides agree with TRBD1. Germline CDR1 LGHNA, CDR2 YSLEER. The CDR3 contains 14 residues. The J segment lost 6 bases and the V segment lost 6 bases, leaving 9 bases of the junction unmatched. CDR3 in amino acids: CASRPGQGAFEQYF. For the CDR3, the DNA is TGCGCCAGCAGACCGGGACAGGGAGCTTTCGAGCAGTACTTC.

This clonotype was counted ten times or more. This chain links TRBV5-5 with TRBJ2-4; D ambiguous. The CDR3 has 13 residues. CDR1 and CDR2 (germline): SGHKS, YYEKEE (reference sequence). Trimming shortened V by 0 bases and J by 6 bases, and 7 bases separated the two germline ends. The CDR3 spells CASSLASGNIQYF. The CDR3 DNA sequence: TGTGCCAGCAGCTTGGCTTCGGGAAACATTCAGTACTTC.

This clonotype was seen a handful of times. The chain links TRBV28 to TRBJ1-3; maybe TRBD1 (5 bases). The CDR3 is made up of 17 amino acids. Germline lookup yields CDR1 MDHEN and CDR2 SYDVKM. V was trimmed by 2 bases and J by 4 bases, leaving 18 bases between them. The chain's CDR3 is CASSLPGAGALGNTIYF. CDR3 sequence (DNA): TGTGCCAGCAGTTTACCCGGGGCCGGCGCCTTAGGAAACACCATATATTTT.

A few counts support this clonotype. CDR3 sequence (DNA): TGTGCCAGCAGCTTAGGTTTACAGGGGGTCACAGATACGCAGTATTTT. Residues: CASSLGLQGVTDTQYF. The rearrangement joins TRBV11-3 to TRBJ2-3, with 8 bases matching TRBD1. The germline V gene encodes CDR1 SGHNT and CDR2 YENEEA. V was pared by 1 base and J by 2 bases, with 5 bases of the junction left unmatched. The CDR3 loop spans 16 amino acids.

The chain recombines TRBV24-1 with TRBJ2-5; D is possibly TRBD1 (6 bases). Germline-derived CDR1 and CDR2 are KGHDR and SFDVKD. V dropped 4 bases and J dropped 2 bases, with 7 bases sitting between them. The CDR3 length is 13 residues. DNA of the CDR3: TGTGCCACCAGTGAGGGGGCACAAGAGACCCAGTACTTC. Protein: CATSEGAQETQYF.

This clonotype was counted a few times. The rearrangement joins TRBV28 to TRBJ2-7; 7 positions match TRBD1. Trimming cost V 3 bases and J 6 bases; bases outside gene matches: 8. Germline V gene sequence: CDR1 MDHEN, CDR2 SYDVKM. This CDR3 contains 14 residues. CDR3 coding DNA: TGTGCCAGCAGTTTTGGGGGCGGACAGGCCGAGCAGTACTTC. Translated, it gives CASSFGGGQAEQYF.

The CDR3 reads CASSRSGSTNEQFF. The CDR3 DNA follows: TGTGCCAGCAGCCGCAGCGGGTCTACTAATGAGCAGTTCTTC. This rearrangement joins TRBV7-2 to TRBJ2-1; D is possibly TRBD2 (6 bases). V lost 5 bases to trimming and J lost 7 bases, with 15 bases between them. The CDR3 is 14 residues long. Germline V CDR1 and CDR2: SGHTA, FQGNSA.

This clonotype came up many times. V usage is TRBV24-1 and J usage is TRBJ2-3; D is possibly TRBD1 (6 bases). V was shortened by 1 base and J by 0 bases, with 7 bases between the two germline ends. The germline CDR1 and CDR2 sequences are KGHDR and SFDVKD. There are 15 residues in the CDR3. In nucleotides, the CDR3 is TGTGCCACCAGTGATTTCAGGGGTAGCACAGATACGCAGTATTTT. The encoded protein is CATSDFRGSTDTQYF.

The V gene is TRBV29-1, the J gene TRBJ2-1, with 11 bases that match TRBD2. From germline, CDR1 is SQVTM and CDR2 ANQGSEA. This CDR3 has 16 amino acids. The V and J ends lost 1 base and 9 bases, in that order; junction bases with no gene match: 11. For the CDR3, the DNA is TGCAGCGTTGAAGGCGTGTGGGCTAGCGGGAGGCTTGAGCAGTTCTTC. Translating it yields CSVEGVWASGRLEQFF.

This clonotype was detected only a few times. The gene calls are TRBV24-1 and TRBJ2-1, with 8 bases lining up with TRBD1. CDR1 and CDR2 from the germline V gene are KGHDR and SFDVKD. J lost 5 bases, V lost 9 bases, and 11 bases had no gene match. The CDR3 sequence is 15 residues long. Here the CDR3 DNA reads TGTGCCACCGGGCGCGTTGACAGGGGTAACAATGAGCAGTTCTTC. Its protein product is CATGRVDRGNNEQFF.

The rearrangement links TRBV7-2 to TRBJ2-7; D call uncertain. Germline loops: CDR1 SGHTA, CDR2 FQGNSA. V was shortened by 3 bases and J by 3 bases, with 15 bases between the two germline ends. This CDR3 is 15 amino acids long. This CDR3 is CASSFNSGRFYEQYF. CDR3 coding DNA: TGTGCCAGCAGCTTTAATTCGGGCAGGTTCTACGAGCAGTACTTC.

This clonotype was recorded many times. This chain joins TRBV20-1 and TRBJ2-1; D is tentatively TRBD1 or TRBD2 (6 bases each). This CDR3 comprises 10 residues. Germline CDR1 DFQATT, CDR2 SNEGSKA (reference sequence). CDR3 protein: CTGAWNEQFF. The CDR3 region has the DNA TGCACGGGGGCGTGGAATGAGCAGTTCTTC.

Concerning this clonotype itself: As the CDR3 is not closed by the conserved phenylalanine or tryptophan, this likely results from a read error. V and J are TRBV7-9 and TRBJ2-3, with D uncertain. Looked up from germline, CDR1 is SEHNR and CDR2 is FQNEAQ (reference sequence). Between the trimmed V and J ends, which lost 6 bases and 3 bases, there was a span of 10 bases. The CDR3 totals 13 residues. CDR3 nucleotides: TGTGCCAGCAGTTATGACCGGACAGATACGCAGTATGTT. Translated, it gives CASSYDRTDTQYV.

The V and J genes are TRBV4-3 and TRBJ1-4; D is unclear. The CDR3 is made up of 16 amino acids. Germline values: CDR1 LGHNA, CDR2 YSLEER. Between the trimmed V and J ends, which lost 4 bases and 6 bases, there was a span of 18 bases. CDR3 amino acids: CASSLMPGQLHEKLFF. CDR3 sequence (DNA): TGCGCCAGCAGCCTCATGCCAGGCCAGCTTCATGAAAAACTGTTTTTT.

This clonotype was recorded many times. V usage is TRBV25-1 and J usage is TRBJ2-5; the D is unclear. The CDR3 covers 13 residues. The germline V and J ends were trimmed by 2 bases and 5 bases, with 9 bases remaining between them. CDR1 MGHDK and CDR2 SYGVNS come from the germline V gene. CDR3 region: CASSEDQEETQYF. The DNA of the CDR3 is TGTGCCAGCAGTGAAGATCAGGAGGAGACCCAGTACTTC.

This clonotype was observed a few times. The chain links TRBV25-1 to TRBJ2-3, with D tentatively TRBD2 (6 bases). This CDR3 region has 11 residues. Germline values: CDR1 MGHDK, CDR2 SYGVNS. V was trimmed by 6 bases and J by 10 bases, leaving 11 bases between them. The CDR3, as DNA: TGTGCCAGCAGAGGAGGGAAATCGCAGTATTTT. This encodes CASRGGKSQYF. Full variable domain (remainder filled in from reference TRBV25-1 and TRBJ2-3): EADIYQTPRYLVIGTGKKITLECSQTMGHDKMYWYQQDPGMELHLIHYSYGVNSTEKGDLSSESTVSRIRTEHFPLTLESARPSHTSQYLCASRGGKSQYFGPGTRLTVL.